A single sample is the source of the 28 T cell receptor beta chains below, sequenced in a study of blood T cells in healthy people across ages. The use of a sample-barcoded 5' primer and a J-beta primer mix characterized a second PCR of about 7 to 12 cycles. TCRdb reprocessed the 5' RACE reads via MiXCR and lists one record per CDR3 protein. The data hold over a million distinct CDR3 sequences, with under 55% observed a single time. Sequencing was done on a sample of blood. These receptors all stem from a woman aged 18-29 years in good health.

The CDR3: CASSFALAGQETQFF. The CDR3 nucleotides read TGTGCCAGCAGTTTTGCACTAGCGGGACAAGAGACCCAGTTCTTC. This sequence joins TRBV28 and TRBJ2-1; 10 nucleotides agree with TRBD2. Unmatched junction bases numbered 12, after V lost 3 bases and J lost 13 bases. This CDR3 is built from 15 residues. The germline gives CDR1 MDHEN, CDR2 SYDVKM.

As for this clonotype: A read error may account for a junction end that differs from germline. J is TRBJ1-1 and V is TRBV7-2; weak D call: TRBD1 (5 bases). The CDR3 has 14 amino acids. Germline values: CDR1 SGHTA, CDR2 FQGNSA. The CDR3 is CAGSFYRDNTEAFF. The CDR3 region has the DNA TGTGCCGGCAGCTTCTACCGGGACAACACTGAAGCTTTCTTT.

This clonotype showed up just a few times. V gene TRBV12-3 or TRBV12-4 combines with J gene TRBJ2-5, with TRBD2 matching 12 bases. The CDR3 has 15 amino acids. V was clipped by 7 bases and J by 6 bases; unmatched bases: 9. CDR3 DNA sequence: TGTGCCAGCACCCTTGGACTAGCGGGGTTAAAGACCCAGTACTTC. Translated, it gives CASTLGLAGLKTQYF.

The gene calls are TRBV9 and TRBJ2-4; either TRBD1 or TRBD2 may supply D (7 bases each). The CDR3 spans 14 residues. The germline V and J ends were trimmed by 4 bases and 9 bases, with 17 bases remaining between them. Per germline, CDR1 SGDLS and CDR2 YYNGEE. The CDR3 bases are TGTGCCAGCAGCTTTAGGACAGGCGGGGGCATTCAGTACTTC. The encoded protein is CASSFRTGGGIQYF.

This clonotype was seen a few times. The gene calls are TRBV20-1 and TRBJ2-5; possibly TRBD1 or TRBD2 for D (6 bases each). From germline, CDR1 is DFQATT and CDR2 SNEGSKA (reference sequence). V shed 4 bases and J shed 2 bases, with 11 bases lying between them. The CDR3 runs to 13 residues. The CDR3 protein is CSATLGGQETQYF. Written as DNA, the CDR3 is TGCAGTGCTACCTTAGGGGGGCAAGAGACCCAGTACTTC.

This chain connects TRBV7-2 to TRBJ1-5; D is possibly TRBD1 (6 bases). The V gene lost 1 base and the J gene lost 7 bases, with 14 bases spanning the gap. The length of the CDR3 is 15 residues. In germline, CDR1 is SGHTA, CDR2 FQGNSA. DNA for the CDR3: TGTGCCAGCAGCTTAGGTGACAGGAACTGGCAGCCCCAGCATTTT. This codes for CASSLGDRNWQPQHF. The full variable domain, its missing parts supplied by reference TRBV7-2 and TRBJ1-5, is GAGVSQSPSNKVTEKGKDVELRCDPISGHTALYWYRQSLGQGLEFLIYFQGNSAPDKSGLPSDRFSAERTGGSVSTLTIQRTQQEDSAVYLCASSLGDRNWQPQHFGDGTRLSIL.

This clonotype was counted between two and nine times. J is TRBJ2-1 and V is TRBV9; no clear D. V dropped 4 bases and J dropped 7 bases, with 12 bases sitting between them. CDR3 length: 13 residues. Germline assignment: CDR1 SGDLS and CDR2 YYNGEE. The CDR3 nucleotides are TGTGCCAGCAGCCCTACCGGTTGGAATGAGCAGTTCTTC. It codes for CASSPTGWNEQFF.

Details on this clonotype: A much larger clone lies a single base off, so this may be a read error. This rearrangement joins TRBV29-1 to TRBJ2-1; weak D call: TRBD1 (5 bases). The ends were cut back, 5 bases at V and 12 bases at J, with 14 bases in the middle. The CDR3 is made up of 11 amino acids. Germline CDR1 is SQVTM and CDR2 is ANQGSEA. The DNA of the CDR3 is TGCAGCGTTAGGGGTTTGTATGGGCAGTTCTTC. The encoded protein is CSVRGLYGQFF.

The rearrangement joins TRBV11-2 to TRBJ2-1, with 8 bases identical to TRBD2. With V trimmed by 6 bases and J by 0 bases, 4 bases remained unmatched. The CDR3 sequence is 15 residues long. CDR1 is SGHAT, CDR2 FQNNGV, per germline. The CDR3 coding sequence is TGTGCCAGCAGGTCTCTAGCGGGCTCCTACAATGAGCAGTTCTTC. It translates to CASRSLAGSYNEQFF.

The CDR3 here is CASSFPQGGSYNEQFF. CDR3 DNA sequence: TGCGCCAGCAGCTTCCCACAGGGGGGCTCCTACAATGAGCAGTTCTTC. The chain combines TRBV5-1 with TRBJ2-1; 8 nucleotides align to TRBD1. Losses at the gene ends were 2 bases for V and 0 bases for J; bases not matched to a gene: 4. CDR1 is SGHRS and CDR2 is YFSETQ in the germline V gene. The CDR3 totals 16 residues.

Notes on this clonotype: An end of the junction differs from the germline gene, which may be a read error. The chain couples TRBV12-5 to TRBJ2-3; the match to TRBD2 covers 9 bases. CDR1 is LGHNT, CDR2 FRNRAP, per germline. The CDR3 sequence is 15 residues long. Here the CDR3 reads CASGLGGTSTDTRYF. Written as DNA, the CDR3 is TGTGCTAGTGGTTTGGGAGGGACTAGCACAGATACGCGGTATTTT.

The chain carries TRBV9 and TRBJ2-7; D is possibly TRBD1 (6 bases). With 3 bases removed from V and 3 bases from J, the gap between germline ends came to 13 bases. The CDR3 has 14 residues. Germline assignment: CDR1 SGDLS and CDR2 YYNGEE. As DNA, the CDR3 is TGTGCCAGCAGCGCAGGGGATCACGGCTACGAGCAGTACTTC. This translates into CASSAGDHGYEQYF.

The chain has TRBV9 and TRBJ2-3; 11 positions match TRBD2. Germline lookup yields CDR1 SGDLS and CDR2 YYNGEE. V trimming: 6 bases; J trimming: 0 bases; junction bases outside the gene matches: 6. The CDR3 runs 16 residues. Here the CDR3 reads CASIPRLAGSTDTQYF. CDR3 in DNA: TGTGCCAGCATCCCTAGACTAGCGGGGAGCACAGATACGCAGTATTTT.

The genes are TRBV2 and TRBJ1-6; possible D gene TRBD1, 5 bases. This CDR3 region has 16 residues. The V gene lost 6 bases and the J gene lost 7 bases, with 19 bases spanning the gap. CDR1 and CDR2 (germline): SNHLY, FYNNEI. CDR3 bases: TGTGCCAGCAGCCCCTGGGGCGCCGCGTCAAATTCACCCCTCCACTTT. Protein: CASSPWGAASNSPLHF.

The rearrangement uses TRBV6-2 or TRBV6-3 and TRBJ2-1, with 9 positions matching TRBD1. With V trimmed by 5 bases and J by 4 bases, 3 bases remained unmatched. The CDR3 length is 14 residues. Germline CDR1 and CDR2: MNHEY and SVGEGT. CDR3 amino acids: CASSDRGGYNEQFF. The CDR3 DNA is TGTGCCAGCAGTGACAGGGGGGGGTACAATGAGCAGTTCTTC.

The chain joins TRBV20-1 to TRBJ2-1; D is unclear. Looked up from germline, CDR1 is DFQATT and CDR2 is SNEGSKA (reference sequence). CDR3 length: 13 residues. V gave up 3 bases and J gave up 3 bases, with 9 bases separating them. Written as DNA, the CDR3 is TGCAGTGCTAGCGGGTCCTACTACAATGAGCAGTTCTTC. As protein: CSASGSYYNEQFF.

Worth noting for this clonotype: A read error may account for a junction end that differs from germline. The chain employs TRBV28 and TRBJ2-3; 7 bases align to TRBD1. The CDR3 spans 15 residues. Germline loops: CDR1 MDHEN, CDR2 SYDVKM. Here the CDR3 reads CAGRKAGTVTDTQYF. CDR3 nucleotides: TGTGCCGGCAGGAAAGCAGGGACAGTCACAGATACGCAGTATTTT. Full variable domain (missing parts from reference TRBV28 and TRBJ2-3): DVKVTQSSRYLVKRTGEKVFLECVQDMDHENMFWYRQDPGLGLRLIYFSYDVKMKEKGDIPEGYSVSREKKERFSLILESASTNQTSMYLCAGRKAGTVTDTQYFGPGTRLTVL.

This chain uses TRBV9 with TRBJ2-7, with TRBD2 matching 11 bases. Germline lookup yields CDR1 SGDLS and CDR2 YYNGEE. The CDR3 is 15 residues long. V was clipped by 3 bases and J by 7 bases; unmatched bases: 9. CDR3 coding DNA: TGTGCCAGCAGCGCTGCACTAGCGGGAGCGGCTGAGCAGTACTTC. This sequence encodes CASSAALAGAAEQYF.

The gene calls are TRBV11-2 and TRBJ1-2; no clear D. The ends were cut back, 8 bases at V and 4 bases at J, with 11 bases in the middle. The germline V gene has CDR1 SGHAT and CDR2 FQNNGV. The CDR3 is made up of 12 amino acids. This CDR3 reads CASAGAGYGYTF. In DNA form, the CDR3 reads TGTGCCAGCGCCGGCGCGGGCTATGGCTACACCTTC.

This clonotype was found once. The chain couples TRBV4-3 to TRBJ2-5; D remains ambiguous. Per germline, CDR1 LGHNA and CDR2 YSLEER. The CDR3 is 13 residues long. V shed 6 bases and J shed 0 bases, with 8 bases lying between them. This chain's CDR3 is CASSCWYQETQYF. DNA for the CDR3: TGCGCCAGCAGTTGCTGGTACCAAGAGACCCAGTACTTC.

The CDR3 coding sequence is TGCAGCGTTGGGGGACTTTACACCGGGGAGCTGTTTTTT. Amino acids: CSVGGLYTGELFF. V and J are TRBV29-1 and TRBJ2-2, with a weak D call TRBD2 (6 bases). Germline V CDR1 and CDR2: SQVTM, ANQGSEA. This CDR3 has 13 amino acids. V lost 4 bases and J 3 bases, leaving 9 bases between the germline ends.

This clonotype showed up just once. The gene calls are TRBV7-2 and TRBJ1-6; no clear D. V gave up 2 bases and J gave up 9 bases, with 11 bases separating them. CDR3 length equals 14 residues. Germline-derived CDR1 and CDR2 are SGHTA and FQGNSA. CDR3 DNA: TGTGCCAGCAGCTTATCAGCGGTGGGTTCACCCCTCCACTTT. Its translation is CASSLSAVGSPLHF.

This clonotype is a singleton in its sample. The chain employs TRBV7-9 and TRBJ2-2, with D perhaps TRBD1 (5 bases). Per germline, CDR1 SEHNR and CDR2 FQNEAQ (reference sequence). Trimming removed 2 bases from V and 1 base from J, with 14 bases in between. The CDR3 consists of 17 residues. This CDR3 is CASSLNKGRENTGELFF. The CDR3 DNA is TGTGCCAGCAGCTTAAATAAGGGCAGGGAGAACACCGGGGAGCTGTTTTTT. Based on the CDR3 plus reference TRBV7-9 and TRBJ2-2, the full variable domain is DTGVSQNPRHKITKRGQNVTFRCDPISEHNRLYWYRQTLGQGPEFLTYFQNEAQLEKSRLLSDRFSAERPKGSFSTLEIQRTEQGDSAMYLCASSLNKGRENTGELFFGEGSRLTVL.

The chain carries TRBV28 and TRBJ2-3; 12 nucleotides align to TRBD1. The CDR3 is 18 amino acids. Germline V gene lookup returns CDR1 MDHEN and CDR2 SYDVKM. V gave up 6 bases and J gave up 3 bases; unmatched junction bases: 13. The CDR3 DNA reads TGTGCCAGCAGGCCTACCTCCGGGACAGGGGGCAGAACAGATACGCAGTATTTT. Its protein product is CASRPTSGTGGRTDTQYF.

The chain is built from TRBV9 and TRBJ1-2, with 8 positions matching TRBD1. From germline, CDR1 is SGDLS and CDR2 YYNGEE. The V and J ends lost 0 bases and 8 bases, in that order; junction bases with no gene match: 6. This CDR3 region has 14 residues. For the CDR3, the DNA is TGTGCCAGCAGCGTAGAGACAGGGGCCGGGGGCTACACCTTC. This encodes CASSVETGAGGYTF. Full variable domain (remainder filled in from reference TRBV9 and TRBJ1-2): DSGVTQTPKHLITATGQRVTLRCSPRSGDLSVYWYQQSLDQGLQFLIQYYNGEERAKGNILERFSAQQFPDLHSELNLSSLELGDSALYFCASSVETGAGGYTFGSGTRLTVV.

The chain has TRBV4-2 and TRBJ2-1; D is uncertain. The CDR3 contains 15 residues. The V gene lost 5 bases and the J gene lost 8 bases, with 19 bases spanning the gap. Germline V CDR1 and CDR2: LGHNA, YNFKEQ. For the CDR3, the DNA is TGTGCCAGCAGCTCCCGTGGCGCAGAATCGCATGAGCAGTTCTTC. As protein: CASSSRGAESHEQFF.

This chain uses TRBV20-1 with TRBJ2-5; 7 positions match TRBD2. CDR1 DFQATT and CDR2 SNEGSKA come from the germline V gene (reference sequence). V trimming: 2 bases; J trimming: 4 bases; junction bases outside the gene matches: 10. This CDR3 spans 15 amino acids. The CDR3 protein is CSARLASGPGETQYF. CDR3 nucleotides: TGCAGTGCTAGACTGGCTAGCGGCCCCGGAGAGACCCAGTACTTC.

The table lists this clonotype with a few counts. This chain links TRBV27 with TRBJ2-3; 9 positions agree with TRBD2. Germline CDR1 MNHEY, CDR2 SMNVEV (reference sequence). This CDR3 is built from 15 residues. Trimming took 3 bases from V and 4 from J; bases not matched to a gene: 5. In DNA form, the CDR3 reads TGTGCCAGCAGTTTCCTAGCGGGGAGGTCAGATACGCAGTATTTT. It specifies CASSFLAGRSDTQYF.